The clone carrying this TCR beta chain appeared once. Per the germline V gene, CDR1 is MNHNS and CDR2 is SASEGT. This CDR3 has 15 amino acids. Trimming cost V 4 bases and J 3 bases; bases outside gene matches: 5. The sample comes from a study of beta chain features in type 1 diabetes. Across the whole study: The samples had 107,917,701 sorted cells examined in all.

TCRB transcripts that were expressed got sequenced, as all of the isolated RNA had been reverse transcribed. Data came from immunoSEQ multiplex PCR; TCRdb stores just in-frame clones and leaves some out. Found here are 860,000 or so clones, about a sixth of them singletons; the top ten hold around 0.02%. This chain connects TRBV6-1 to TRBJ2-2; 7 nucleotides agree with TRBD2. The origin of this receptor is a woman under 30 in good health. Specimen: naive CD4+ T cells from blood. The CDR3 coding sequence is TGTGCCAGCAGTGCGCAGGGAGGGGACACCGGGGAGCTGTTTTTT. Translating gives CASSAQGGDTGELFF.